One and the same sample provided the 10 T cell receptor beta chains below, sequenced in a study of T and B cells in COVID-19 patients. Multiplex PCR with BIOMED2 TRB-A/B primer pools amplified TRB rearrangements. Each CDR3 protein is one row after TCRdb ran MiXCR on the multiplex PCR reads. The sample has some 8,000 distinct CDR3 sequences, approximately 30% seen once. Blood genomic DNA input for TRB amplification was 250-500 ng. Sequenced: blood. The receptors were sampled from a human donor with active COVID-19.

This clonotype was counted between two and nine times. The limits of the CDR3 on the DNA are not certain, so only TCRdb's listed CDR3 is given. The rearrangement joins TRBV7-5 to TRBJ1-3; TRBD1 reflects the table's D call only, with no check against the DNA. TRBV7-5 is assigned pseudogene status. The CDR3 contains 22 residues when both ends are counted. The CDR3 loop reads CISVSEAYWGQGQESSGNTIYF.

The chain is built from TRBV27 and TRBJ1-1, with D maybe TRBD1 (5 bases). Germline lookup yields CDR1 MNHEY and CDR2 SMNVEV (reference sequence). CDR3 length equals 16 residues. The V end lost 6 bases, the J end lost 5 bases, and 22 bases lay between the germline ends. The CDR3 DNA reads TGTGCCAGCAGCTTAGTTTTGAGGGGAGGGGATACTGAAGCTTTCTTT. Translating gives CASSLVLRGGDTEAFF.

This clonotype rates as medium-sized. The gene calls are TRBV5-5 and TRBJ2-3; 8 nucleotides match TRBD1. Germline trimming cut 1 base from V and 5 bases from J; bases unmatched to any gene: 3. Germline loops: CDR1 SGHKS, CDR2 YYEKEE (reference sequence). CDR3 length: 14 amino acids. DNA for the CDR3: TGTGCCAGCAGCTTGCAGGGGGCCAGAGATACGCAGTATTTT. Translation: CASSLQGARDTQYF. Full variable domain (missing parts from reference TRBV5-5 and TRBJ2-3): DAGVTQSPTHLIKTRGQQVTLRCSPISGHKSVSWYQQVLGQGPQFIFQYYEKEERGRGNFPDRFSARQFPNYSSELNVNALLLGDSALYLCASSLQGARDTQYFGPGTRLTVL.

The chain links TRBV4-3 to TRBJ2-2; no clear D gene. This CDR3 is 17 amino acids long. V was shortened by 3 bases and J by 0 bases, with 14 bases between the two germline ends. Germline assignment: CDR1 LGHNA and CDR2 YSLEER. The CDR3 DNA reads as TGCGCCAGCAGCCATTCTATGGATAGTCCGAACACCGGGGAGCTGTTTTTT. Translated: CASSHSMDSPNTGELFF.

V gene TRBV18 combines with J gene TRBJ2-3; TRBD2 aligns across 16 bases. This CDR3 spans 20 amino acids. CDR1 is KGHSH and CDR2 is LQKENI in the germline V gene. The V segment lost 3 bases and the J segment 0 bases; nucleotides outside the gene matches: 9. CDR3 coding DNA: TGTGCCAGCTCACCTAACGCCGGGACTAGCGGGGGGGCTAGCACAGATACGCAGTATTTT. This encodes CASSPNAGTSGGASTDTQYF.

This clonotype showed up just a few times. The V gene is TRBV27, the J gene TRBJ1-4, with D unclear. V was pared by 4 bases and J by 8 bases, with 11 bases between. The V gene's germline CDR1 is MNHEY and CDR2 SMNVEV (reference sequence). The CDR3 has 13 residues. The CDR3 protein is CASSSPYREKLFF. CDR3 nucleotides: TGTGCCAGCAGTTCCCCCTATAGGGAAAAACTGTTTTTT.

The chain is built from TRBV10-3 and TRBJ2-5; D unclear. The CDR3 runs 15 residues. Trimming took 3 bases from V and 0 from J, leaving 11 bases between them. CDR1 is ENHRY, CDR2 SYGVKD, per germline. The CDR3 here is CAISEEGRYQETQYF. DNA for the CDR3: TGTGCCATCAGTGAAGAAGGGCGGTACCAAGAGACCCAGTACTTC.

This clonotype was found once. The chain links TRBV12-3 or TRBV12-4 to TRBJ2-1, with TRBD1 identical over 10 bases. Losses at the gene ends were 8 bases for V and 9 bases for J; bases not matched to a gene: 10. The CDR3 runs to 14 residues. The CDR3 DNA reads as TGTGCCAGCGGCCTAGACAGGGGGCGAGGTGAGCAGTTCTTC. This encodes CASGLDRGRGEQFF.

The rearrangement links TRBV6-5 to TRBJ1-1; D is uncertain. V was pared by 0 bases and J by 1 base, with 6 bases between. The CDR3 consists of 14 residues. Germline CDR1 is MNHEY and CDR2 is SVGAGI. CDR3 protein: CASSYSGANTEAFF. CDR3 bases: TGTGCCAGCAGTTACTCGGGCGCGAACACTGAAGCTTTCTTT.

This clonotype was observed a few times. The chain carries TRBV6-5 and TRBJ1-5; D might be TRBD1 (5 bases). The CDR3 runs 16 residues. Trimming removed 5 bases from V and 3 bases from J, with 17 bases in between. The V gene's germline CDR1 is MNHEY and CDR2 SVGAGI. CDR3 in DNA: TGTGCCAGCAGTGAAGGGTGGTCAGGGAACAATCAGCCCCAGCATTTT. It encodes CASSEGWSGNNQPQHF.